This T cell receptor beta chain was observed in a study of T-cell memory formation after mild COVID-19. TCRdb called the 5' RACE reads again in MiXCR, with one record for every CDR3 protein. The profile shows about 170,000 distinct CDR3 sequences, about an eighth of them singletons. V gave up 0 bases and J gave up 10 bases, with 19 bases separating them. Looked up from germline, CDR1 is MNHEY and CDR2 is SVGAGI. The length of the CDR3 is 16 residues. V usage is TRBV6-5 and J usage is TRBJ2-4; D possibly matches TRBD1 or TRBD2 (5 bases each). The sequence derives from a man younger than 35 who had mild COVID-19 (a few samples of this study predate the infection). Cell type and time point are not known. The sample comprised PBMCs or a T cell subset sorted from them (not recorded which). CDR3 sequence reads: CASSYSMVYRGVIQYF. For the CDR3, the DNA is TGTGCCAGCAGTTACTCGATGGTCTACAGAGGGGTTATTCAGTACTTC.